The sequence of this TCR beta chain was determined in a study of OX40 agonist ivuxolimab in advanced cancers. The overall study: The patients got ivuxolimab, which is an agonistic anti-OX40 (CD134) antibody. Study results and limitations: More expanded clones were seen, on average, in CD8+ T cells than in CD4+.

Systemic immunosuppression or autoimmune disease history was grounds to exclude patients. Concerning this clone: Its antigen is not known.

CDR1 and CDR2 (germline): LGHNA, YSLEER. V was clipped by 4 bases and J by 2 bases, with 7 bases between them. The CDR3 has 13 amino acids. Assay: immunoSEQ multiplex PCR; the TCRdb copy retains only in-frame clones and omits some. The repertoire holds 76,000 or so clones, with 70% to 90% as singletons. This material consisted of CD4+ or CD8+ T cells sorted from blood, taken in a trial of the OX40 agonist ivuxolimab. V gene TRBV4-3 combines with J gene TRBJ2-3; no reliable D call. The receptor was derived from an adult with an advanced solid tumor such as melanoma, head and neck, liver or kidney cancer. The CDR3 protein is CASSPRTTDTQYF. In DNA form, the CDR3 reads TGCGCCAGCAGCCCTAGAACCACAGATACGCAGTATTTT.